The 26 T cell receptor beta chains below all came from one sample that was sequenced in a study of cytomegalovirus exposure and HLA in healthy donors. PCR used 60 Vbeta primers and 13 Jbeta primers. Here immunoSEQ multiplex PCR was the method, and the copy in TCRdb shows in-frame clones only, minus some. The sample has roughly 140,000 clones, around 82% seen once. Sequenced material: PBMCs. The receptor set was obtained from a woman between 45 and 60 years old in good health and CMV-seropositive.

The chain links TRBV2 to TRBJ2-2, with TRBD2 matching 12 bases. Germline lookup yields CDR1 SNHLY and CDR2 FYNNEI. There are 19 residues in the CDR3. Unmatched junction bases numbered 11, after V lost 4 bases and J lost 2 bases. The CDR3 spells CASSAPLLAGGANTGELFF. In DNA form, the CDR3 reads TGTGCCAGCAGTGCGCCGTTACTAGCGGGGGGCGCTAACACCGGGGAGCTGTTTTTT.

The chain joins TRBV6-6 to TRBJ2-1; D is unresolved. CDR3 length: 12 residues. The V and J ends lost 2 bases and 8 bases respectively, with 7 bases between them. The germline gives CDR1 MNHNY, CDR2 SVGAGI (reference sequence). The CDR3 loop is CASSYNSDEQFF. CDR3 bases: TGTGCCAGCAGTTACAACTCCGATGAGCAGTTCTTC.

This chain links TRBV5-6 with TRBJ2-7; a weak D match, TRBD1 (6 bases). Trimming shortened V by 5 bases and J by 1 base, and 10 bases separated the two germline ends. In germline, CDR1 is SGHDT, CDR2 YYEEEE. The CDR3 length is 13 residues. The chain's CDR3 is CASRITGSYEQYF. The CDR3 coding sequence is TGTGCCAGCAGGATTACAGGGTCCTACGAGCAGTACTTC.

This chain links TRBV9 with TRBJ2-1; 7 bases align to TRBD2. The length of the CDR3 is 11 residues. V gave up 3 bases and J gave up 9 bases; unmatched junction bases: 0. Germline lookup yields CDR1 SGDLS and CDR2 YYNGEE. The CDR3 protein is CASSAGGEQFF. CDR3 sequence (DNA): TGTGCCAGCAGCGCGGGGGGTGAGCAGTTCTTC.

This clone has just a few counts. The chain combines TRBV9 with TRBJ1-4; D gene ambiguous. The V gene lost 4 bases and the J gene lost 7 bases, with 17 bases spanning the gap. The CDR3 is 15 residues long. CDR1 is SGDLS, CDR2 YYNGEE, per germline. The CDR3 loop reads CASSQDGSPREKLFF. The CDR3 coding sequence is TGTGCCAGCAGCCAAGACGGGTCCCCTCGTGAAAAACTGTTTTTT.

V is TRBV6-1 and J is TRBJ1-4; 7 nucleotides align to TRBD1. V was clipped by 7 bases and J by 8 bases; unmatched bases: 10. CDR1 and CDR2 (germline): MNHNS, SASEGT. The CDR3 has 14 amino acids. CDR3 region: CASTKGQIWEKLFF. The DNA of the CDR3 is TGTGCCAGCACTAAGGGACAGATATGGGAAAAACTGTTTTTT.

V usage is TRBV6-1 and J usage is TRBJ2-7; 9 nucleotides align to TRBD1. The CDR3 is 13 residues long. Per germline, CDR1 MNHNS and CDR2 SASEGT. V was clipped by 4 bases and J by 7 bases; unmatched bases: 5. The CDR3 nucleotides are TGTGCCAGCAGTGCCCGGACAGGGGAAGAGCAGTACTTC. Its translation: CASSARTGEEQYF.

The chain uses TRBV2 and TRBJ2-7; 7 nucleotides agree with TRBD1. CDR3 length: 13 amino acids. V trimming: 6 bases; J trimming: 2 bases; junction bases outside the gene matches: 4. Germline CDR1 reads SNHLY; CDR2 reads FYNNEI. The CDR3 loop is CASSQQGTYEQYF. The CDR3 nucleotides read TGTGCCAGCAGCCAACAGGGGACCTACGAGCAGTACTTC.

The V gene is TRBV7-6, the J gene TRBJ2-1, with TRBD2 matching 9 bases. CDR1 is SGHVS, CDR2 FNYEAQ, per germline. The CDR3 is 16 amino acids. Germline trimming cut 5 bases from V and 3 bases from J; bases unmatched to any gene: 8. The CDR3 region is CASSLRLAENYNEQFF. In DNA, the CDR3 is TGTGCCAGCAGCCTACGACTAGCGGAGAACTACAATGAGCAGTTCTTC.

V usage is TRBV27 and J usage is TRBJ2-7, with a weak D call TRBD2 (5 bases). Germline V gene data show CDR1 as MNHEY and CDR2 as SMNVEV (reference sequence). V gave up 6 bases and J gave up 0 bases, with 15 bases separating them. This CDR3 is 15 amino acids long. The CDR3 sequence: CASSPKDGNSYEQYF. CDR3 sequence (DNA): TGTGCCAGCAGCCCTAAGGACGGGAACTCCTACGAGCAGTACTTC.

With regard to this clone: One junction end does not reproduce the germline sequence, and a read error may be involved. The gene calls are TRBV10-3 and TRBJ1-1, with a possible D match to TRBD1 (5 bases). Germline V gene lookup returns CDR1 ENHRY and CDR2 SYGVKD. There are 13 residues in the CDR3. CDR3 in amino acids: CAITPGRNTGAFF. CDR3 DNA: TGTGCCATCACTCCAGGGAGGAACACTGGAGCTTTCTTT.

The chain recombines TRBV12-5 with TRBJ2-7, with 11 bases lining up with TRBD1. CDR1 LGHNT and CDR2 FRNRAP come from the germline V gene. This CDR3 has 15 amino acids. V trimming: 3 bases; J trimming: 4 bases; junction bases outside the gene matches: 5. The CDR3 bases are TGTGCTAGTGGTTTCGGACAGGGGGCACAATACGAGCAGTACTTC. It specifies CASGFGQGAQYEQYF.

The sample holds a few counts of this clone. The gene calls are TRBV6-6 and TRBJ1-6; 9 bases line up with TRBD1. The CDR3 is made up of 14 amino acids. The V segment lost 6 bases and the J segment 10 bases; nucleotides outside the gene matches: 7. Germline V gene lookup returns CDR1 MNHNY and CDR2 SVGAGI (reference sequence). CDR3 nucleotides: TGTGCCAGCAGATTGGGACAGGGTCTCTCACCCCTCCACTTT. Translated: CASRLGQGLSPLHF.

This clone was picked up one time. The genes are TRBV6-5 and TRBJ2-7; 9 bases line up with TRBD1. In germline, CDR1 is MNHEY, CDR2 SVGAGI. Trimming cost V 5 bases and J 12 bases; bases outside gene matches: 8. The length of the CDR3 is 12 residues. CDR3 amino acids: CASSGRTGVAYF. Here the CDR3 DNA reads TGTGCCAGCAGTGGAAGGACAGGGGTCGCGTACTTC.

This chain's CDR3 is CSVLTGAGVAEAFF. The CDR3 DNA sequence: TGCAGCGTCTTGACAGGGGCTGGAGTTGCTGAAGCTTTCTTT. V is TRBV29-1 and J is TRBJ1-1; 8 bases are shared with TRBD1. Losses at the gene ends were 6 bases for V and 6 bases for J; bases not matched to a gene: 12. This CDR3 comprises 14 residues. Germline values: CDR1 SQVTM, CDR2 ANQGSEA.

The V and J genes are TRBV4-3 and TRBJ2-3; 9 positions agree with TRBD2. The CDR3 sequence is 15 residues long. The germline CDR1 and CDR2 sequences are LGHNA and YSLEER. Trimming took 1 base from V and 4 from J; bases not matched to a gene: 3. CDR3 nucleotide sequence: TGCGCCAGCAGCCAAGCGACTAGCGGCCCAGATACGCAGTATTTT. Its translation: CASSQATSGPDTQYF.

The V and J genes are TRBV27 and TRBJ2-7; tentatively, D is TRBD1 (5 bases). V was clipped by 6 bases and J by 2 bases, with 17 bases between them. This CDR3 contains 15 residues. In germline, CDR1 is MNHEY, CDR2 SMNVEV (reference sequence). CDR3 amino acids: CASSPFPTDAYEQYF. CDR3 sequence (DNA): TGTGCCAGCAGCCCCTTCCCGACAGATGCCTACGAGCAGTACTTC.

CDR3 protein: CASSGLAGAPGTDTQYF. The CDR3 coding sequence is TGTGCCAGCAGCGGACTAGCGGGGGCCCCAGGCACAGATACGCAGTATTTT. The rearrangement uses TRBV5-6 and TRBJ2-3; 13 nucleotides line up with TRBD2. The CDR3 totals 17 residues. The V and J ends lost 4 bases and 1 base, in that order; junction bases with no gene match: 6. Germline-derived CDR1 and CDR2 are SGHDT and YYEEEE.

This sequence joins TRBV10-2 and TRBJ1-2, with TRBD1 identical over 7 bases. In germline, CDR1 is WSHSY, CDR2 SAAADI. V was pared by 7 bases and J by 1 base, with 12 bases of the junction left unmatched. The CDR3 contains 16 residues. The CDR3 sequence is CASTPTGRHNNYGYTF. The CDR3 bases are TGCGCCAGCACTCCGACAGGGAGGCATAATAACTATGGCTACACCTTC.

This clone was observed a single time. J is TRBJ1-2 and V is TRBV10-2; D call uncertain. CDR1 is WSHSY, CDR2 SAAADI, per germline. The germline V and J ends were trimmed by 2 bases and 5 bases, with 9 bases remaining between them. The CDR3 is 13 amino acids. DNA for the CDR3: TGCGCCAGCAGTGAGGGGCAGGCTTATGGCTACACCTTC. Its translation: CASSEGQAYGYTF.

This clone was found a few times. The chain uses TRBV9 and TRBJ2-1, with 7 bases lining up with TRBD2. V shed 4 bases and J 6 bases; nucleotides not matched to a gene: 4. From germline, CDR1 is SGDLS and CDR2 YYNGEE. CDR3 size: 13 residues. The CDR3 spells CASSPGTTNEQFF. The CDR3 DNA sequence: TGTGCCAGCAGCCCCGGGACTACCAATGAGCAGTTCTTC.

The CDR3 sequence: CASSLPGQGHEQYF. CDR3 nucleotide sequence: TGTGCCAGCAGCTTGCCGGGCCAGGGCCACGAGCAGTACTTC. The rearrangement joins TRBV5-6 to TRBJ2-7; a possible D gene is TRBD1 (5 bases). Trimming cost V 1 base and J 5 bases, with 13 bases left between them. The CDR3 consists of 14 residues. Per the germline V gene, CDR1 is SGHDT and CDR2 is YYEEEE. The full variable domain, in which reference TRBV5-6 and TRBJ2-7 provide the parts outside the CDR3, is DAGVTQSPTHLIKTRGQQVTLRCSPKSGHDTVSWYQQALGQGPQFIFQYYEEEERQRGNFPDRFSGHQFPNYSSELNVNALLLGDSALYLCASSLPGQGHEQYFGPGTRLTVT.

This sequence joins TRBV27 and TRBJ2-2, with D possibly TRBD2 on 7 matching bases. Trimming took off 1 base at V and 4 bases at J, with 13 bases between the two ends. CDR3 length: 16 amino acids. Germline lookup yields CDR1 MNHEY and CDR2 SMNVEV (reference sequence). The CDR3 coding sequence is TGTGCCAGCAGTTTATGGGGGGGCCTGAGCACCGGGGAGCTGTTTTTT. As protein: CASSLWGGLSTGELFF.

This chain joins TRBV7-9 and TRBJ2-7; TRBD1 is a possible D gene (6 bases). This CDR3 comprises 13 residues. Between the trimmed V and J ends, which lost 5 bases and 4 bases, there was a span of 12 bases. Germline-derived CDR1 and CDR2 are SEHNR and FQNEAQ (reference sequence). The CDR3 DNA reads TGTGCCAGCAGCGCCGGGACATCATACGAGCAGTACTTC. Translation gives CASSAGTSYEQYF.

This chain joins TRBV6-6 and TRBJ2-7, with 7 positions matching TRBD1. The CDR3 contains 16 residues. Trimming cost V 0 bases and J 2 bases; bases outside gene matches: 7. Germline assignment: CDR1 MNHNY and CDR2 SVGAGI (reference sequence). As DNA, the CDR3 is TGTGCCAGCAGTTACTCGGCAGGGGGAAATCCCTACGAGCAGTACTTC. Residues: CASSYSAGGNPYEQYF.

The chain links TRBV27 to TRBJ2-1; D is possibly TRBD1 (5 bases). The CDR3 loop spans 14 amino acids. Germline values: CDR1 MNHEY, CDR2 SMNVEV (reference sequence). Trimming shortened V by 5 bases and J by 2 bases, and 10 bases separated the two germline ends. CDR3 amino acids: CASSRRQTYNEQFF. DNA of the CDR3: TGTGCCAGCAGTCGGAGACAGACCTACAATGAGCAGTTCTTC.